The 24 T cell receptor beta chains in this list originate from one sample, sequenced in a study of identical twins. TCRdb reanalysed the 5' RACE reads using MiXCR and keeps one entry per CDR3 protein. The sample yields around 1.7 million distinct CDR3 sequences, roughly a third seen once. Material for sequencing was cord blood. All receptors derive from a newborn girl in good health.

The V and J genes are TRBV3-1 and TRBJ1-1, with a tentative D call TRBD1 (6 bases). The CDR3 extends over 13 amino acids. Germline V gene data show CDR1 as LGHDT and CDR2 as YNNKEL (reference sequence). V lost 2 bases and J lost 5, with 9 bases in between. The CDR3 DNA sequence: TGTGCCAGCAGCCAACAGGGGAGGACTGAAGCTTTCTTT. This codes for CASSQQGRTEAFF.

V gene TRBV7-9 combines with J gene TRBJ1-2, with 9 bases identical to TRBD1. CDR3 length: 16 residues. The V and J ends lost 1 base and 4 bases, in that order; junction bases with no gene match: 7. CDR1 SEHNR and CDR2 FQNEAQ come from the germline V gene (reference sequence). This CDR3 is CASSLGPGTGTYGYTF. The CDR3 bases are TGTGCCAGCAGCTTAGGCCCCGGGACAGGGACCTATGGCTACACCTTC. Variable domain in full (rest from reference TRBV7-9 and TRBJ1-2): DTGVSQNPRHKITKRGQNVTFRCDPISEHNRLYWYRQTLGQGPEFLTYFQNEAQLEKSRLLSDRFSAERPKGSFSTLEIQRTEQGDSAMYLCASSLGPGTGTYGYTFGSGTRLTVV.

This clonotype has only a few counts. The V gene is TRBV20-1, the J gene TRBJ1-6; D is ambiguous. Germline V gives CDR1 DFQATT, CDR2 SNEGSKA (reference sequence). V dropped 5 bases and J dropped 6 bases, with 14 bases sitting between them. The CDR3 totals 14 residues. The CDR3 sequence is CSAPIRAPNSPLHF. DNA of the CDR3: TGCAGTGCTCCCATTAGGGCCCCTAATTCACCCCTCCACTTT.

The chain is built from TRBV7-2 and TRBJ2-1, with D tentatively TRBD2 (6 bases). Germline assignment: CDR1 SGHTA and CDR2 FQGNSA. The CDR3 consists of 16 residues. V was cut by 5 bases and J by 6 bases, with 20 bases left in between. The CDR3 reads CASSLSGLTGANEQFF. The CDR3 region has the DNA TGTGCCAGCAGCCTCTCGGGACTGACCGGAGCCAATGAGCAGTTCTTC. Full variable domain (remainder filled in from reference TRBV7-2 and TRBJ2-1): GAGVSQSPSNKVTEKGKDVELRCDPISGHTALYWYRQSLGQGLEFLIYFQGNSAPDKSGLPSDRFSAERTGGSVSTLTIQRTQQEDSAVYLCASSLSGLTGANEQFFGPGTRLTVL.

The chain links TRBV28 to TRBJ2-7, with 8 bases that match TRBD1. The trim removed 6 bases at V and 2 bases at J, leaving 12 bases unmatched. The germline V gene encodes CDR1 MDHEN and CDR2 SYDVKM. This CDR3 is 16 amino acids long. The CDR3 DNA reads TGTGCCAGCAGCTCACCCGGACAGGGAAGGACCTACGAGCAGTACTTC. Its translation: CASSSPGQGRTYEQYF.

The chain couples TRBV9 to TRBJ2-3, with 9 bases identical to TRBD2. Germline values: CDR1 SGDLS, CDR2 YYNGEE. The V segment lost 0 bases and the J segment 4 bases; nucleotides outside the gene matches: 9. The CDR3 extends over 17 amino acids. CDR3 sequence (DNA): TGTGCCAGCAGCGTAGTGTATGGGGGACTAGCCTCAGATACGCAGTATTTT. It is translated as CASSVVYGGLASDTQYF.

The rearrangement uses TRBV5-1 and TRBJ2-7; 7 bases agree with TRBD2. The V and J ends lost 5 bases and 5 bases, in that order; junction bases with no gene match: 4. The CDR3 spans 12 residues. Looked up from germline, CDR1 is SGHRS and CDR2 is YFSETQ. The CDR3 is CASSAGVDEQYF. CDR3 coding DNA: TGCGCCAGCAGTGCGGGAGTGGACGAGCAGTACTTC.

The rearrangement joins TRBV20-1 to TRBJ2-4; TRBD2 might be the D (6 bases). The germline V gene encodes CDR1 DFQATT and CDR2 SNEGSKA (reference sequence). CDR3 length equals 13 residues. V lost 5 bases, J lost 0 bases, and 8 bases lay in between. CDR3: CSAGGAAKNIQYF. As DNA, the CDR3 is TGCAGTGCTGGCGGGGCAGCCAAAAACATTCAGTACTTC.

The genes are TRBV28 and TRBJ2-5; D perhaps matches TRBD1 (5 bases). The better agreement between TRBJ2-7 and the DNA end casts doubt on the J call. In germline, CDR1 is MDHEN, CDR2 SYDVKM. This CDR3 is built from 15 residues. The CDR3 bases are TGTGCCAGCAGTACGAAGGCAGGGTGGCCCTACGAGCAGTACTTC. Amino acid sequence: CASSTKAGWPYEQYF.

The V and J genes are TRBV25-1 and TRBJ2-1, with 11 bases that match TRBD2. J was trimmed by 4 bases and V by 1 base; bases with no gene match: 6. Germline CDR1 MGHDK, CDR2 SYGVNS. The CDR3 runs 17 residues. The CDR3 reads CASSESGGTSGYNEQFF. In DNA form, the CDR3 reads TGTGCCAGCAGTGAATCTGGCGGGACTAGCGGATACAATGAGCAGTTCTTC.

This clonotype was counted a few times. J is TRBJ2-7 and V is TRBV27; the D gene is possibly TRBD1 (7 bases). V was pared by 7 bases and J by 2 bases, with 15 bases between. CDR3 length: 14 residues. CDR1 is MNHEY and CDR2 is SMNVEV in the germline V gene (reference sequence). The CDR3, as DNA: TGTGCCAGCAAGACACAGGGGAGGACCTACGAGCAGTACTTC. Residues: CASKTQGRTYEQYF.

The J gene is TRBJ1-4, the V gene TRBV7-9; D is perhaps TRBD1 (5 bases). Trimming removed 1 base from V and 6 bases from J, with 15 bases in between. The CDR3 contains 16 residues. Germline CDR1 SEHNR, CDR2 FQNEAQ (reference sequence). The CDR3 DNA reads TGTGCCAGCAGCTTAGACGAGGGGTTAGGAGATGAAAAACTGTTTTTT. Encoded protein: CASSLDEGLGDEKLFF. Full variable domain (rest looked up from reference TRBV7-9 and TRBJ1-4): DTGVSQNPRHKITKRGQNVTFRCDPISEHNRLYWYRQTLGQGPEFLTYFQNEAQLEKSRLLSDRFSAERPKGSFSTLEIQRTEQGDSAMYLCASSLDEGLGDEKLFFGSGTQLSVL.

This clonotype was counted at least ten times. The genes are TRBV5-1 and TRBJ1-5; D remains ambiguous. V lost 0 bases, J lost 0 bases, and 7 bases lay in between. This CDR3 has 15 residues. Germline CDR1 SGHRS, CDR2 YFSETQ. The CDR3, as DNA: TGCGCCAGCAGCTTGGGAGGGTATAGCAATCAGCCCCAGCATTTT. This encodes CASSLGGYSNQPQHF.

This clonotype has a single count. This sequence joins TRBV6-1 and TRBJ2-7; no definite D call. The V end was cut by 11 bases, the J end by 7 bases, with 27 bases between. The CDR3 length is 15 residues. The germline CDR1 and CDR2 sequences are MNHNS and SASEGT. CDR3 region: CARKSSGRSSGEQYF. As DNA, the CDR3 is TGTGCCCGCAAGTCCTCGGGCAGGAGCTCTGGGGAGCAGTACTTC.

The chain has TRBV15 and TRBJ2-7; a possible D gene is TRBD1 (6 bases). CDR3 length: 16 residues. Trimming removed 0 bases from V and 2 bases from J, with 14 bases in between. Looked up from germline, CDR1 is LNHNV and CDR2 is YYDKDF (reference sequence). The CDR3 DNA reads TGTGCCACCAGCAGAGATTCATTCGCAGGGGCCTACGAGCAGTACTTC. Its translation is CATSRDSFAGAYEQYF.

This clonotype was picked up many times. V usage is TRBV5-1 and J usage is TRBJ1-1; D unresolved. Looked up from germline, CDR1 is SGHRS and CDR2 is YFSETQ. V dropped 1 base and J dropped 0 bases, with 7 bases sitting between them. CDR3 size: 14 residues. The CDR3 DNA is TGCGCCAGCAGCTTGCTCTCTATGAACACTGAAGCTTTCTTT. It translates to CASSLLSMNTEAFF.

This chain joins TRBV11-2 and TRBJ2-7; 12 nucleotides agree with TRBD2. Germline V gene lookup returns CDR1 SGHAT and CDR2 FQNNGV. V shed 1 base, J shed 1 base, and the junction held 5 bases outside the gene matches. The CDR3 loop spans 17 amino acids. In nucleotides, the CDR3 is TGTGCCAGCAGCTTAGGATGGACTAGCGGGATTTCCTACGAGCAGTACTTC. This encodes CASSLGWTSGISYEQYF.

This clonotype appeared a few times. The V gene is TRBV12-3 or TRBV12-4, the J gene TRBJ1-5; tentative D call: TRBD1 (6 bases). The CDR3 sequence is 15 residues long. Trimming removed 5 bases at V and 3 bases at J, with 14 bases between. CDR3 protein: CASSPLDRPNQPQHF. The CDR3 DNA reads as TGTGCCAGCAGTCCCTTGGACAGACCCAATCAGCCCCAGCATTTT.

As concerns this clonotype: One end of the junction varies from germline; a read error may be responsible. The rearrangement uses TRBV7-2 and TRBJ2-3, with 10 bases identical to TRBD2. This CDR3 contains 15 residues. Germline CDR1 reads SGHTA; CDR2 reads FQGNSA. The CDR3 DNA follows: TGTGCCAGCTCCCTAGCGGGGGTCGGCACAGATGCGCAGTATTTT. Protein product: CASSLAGVGTDAQYF.

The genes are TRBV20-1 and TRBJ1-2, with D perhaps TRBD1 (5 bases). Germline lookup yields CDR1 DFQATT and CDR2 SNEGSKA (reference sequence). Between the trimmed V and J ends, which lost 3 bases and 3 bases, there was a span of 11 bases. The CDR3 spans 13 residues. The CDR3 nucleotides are TGCAGTGCTAGGGGATGGGGGGACTATGGCTACACCTTC. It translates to CSARGWGDYGYTF.

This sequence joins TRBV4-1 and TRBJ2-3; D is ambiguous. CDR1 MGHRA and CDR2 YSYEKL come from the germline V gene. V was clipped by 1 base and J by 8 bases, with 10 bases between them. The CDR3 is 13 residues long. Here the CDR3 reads CASSQGWRFTQYF. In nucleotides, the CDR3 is TGCGCCAGCAGCCAAGGGTGGCGATTTACGCAGTATTTT.

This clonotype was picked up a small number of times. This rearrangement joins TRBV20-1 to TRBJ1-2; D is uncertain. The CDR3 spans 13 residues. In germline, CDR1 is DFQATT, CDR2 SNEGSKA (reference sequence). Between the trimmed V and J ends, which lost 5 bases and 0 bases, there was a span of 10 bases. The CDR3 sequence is CSAPWTANYGYTF. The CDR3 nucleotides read TGCAGTGCTCCTTGGACGGCTAACTATGGCTACACCTTC.

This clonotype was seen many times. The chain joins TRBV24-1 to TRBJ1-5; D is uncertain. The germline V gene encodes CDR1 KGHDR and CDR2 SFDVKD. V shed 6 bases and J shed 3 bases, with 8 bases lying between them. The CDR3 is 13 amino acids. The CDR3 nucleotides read TGTGCCACCAGTAGTCTCTCCAATCAGCCCCAGCATTTT. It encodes CATSSLSNQPQHF.

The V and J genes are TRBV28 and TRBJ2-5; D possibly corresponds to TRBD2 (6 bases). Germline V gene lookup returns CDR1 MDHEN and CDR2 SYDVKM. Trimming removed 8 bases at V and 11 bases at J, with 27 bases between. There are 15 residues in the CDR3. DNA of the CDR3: TGTGCCAGCCACCGGGGGACCGTTTCCTACAATGAGCAGTACTTC. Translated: CASHRGTVSYNEQYF.